This TCR beta chain was found in a study of a mutant IDH1 vaccine in newly diagnosed glioma (dated by TCRdb to the early 2020s). Concerning the study at large: Of the 30 to 35 treated patients, around 62% were male and approximately 40% were female, and a mean age of approximately 40 years was recorded. Before enrollment, most patients had been given radiochemotherapy with temozolomide as standard therapy, while the rest had received either radiotherapy alone or temozolomide alone. Six visits were used for peripheral blood collection: V03 (baseline), V05, V07, V10, V12 and V13. For exploratory analyses, 25 to 30 treated patients had longitudinal TCRB deep sequencing done wherever samples were available.

The time point label, as the study defines it: baseline, week 1 (first vaccination visit). What this sample's treatment or condition label stands for: pre-vaccination baseline after standard-of-care therapy. Newly diagnosed WHO grade 3 or 4 IDH1-mutant astrocytomas showing loss of nuclear ATRX were present in the donors. The samples were drawn from NOA16, a multicentre, single-arm, open-label phase I trial in Germany that tested a mutant IDH1 peptide vaccine in humans for the first time. For immunogenicity testing, the blood drawn at visit V03 was used as the baseline sample. The DNeasy Blood and Tissue Kit was used to extract genomic DNA from EDTA blood for TCRB sequencing. In the case of this clone: It has no known antigen specificity. Per-base quality was not reported, and no clone a single base away is much larger than it.

Summary of the overall study and its limitations: Pseudoprogression seemed to be unrelated to changes in the top peripheral T cell clonotypes found by TCRB sequencing. Availability determined which PBMC samples were chosen for TCRB deep sequencing. According to the authors, sample limitations meant that analyses of patient blood samples could not be reproduced. Vaccine-induced immune responses across multiple MHC alleles were detected in over 80% of patients.

Receptor amplification or capture employed the immunoSEQ multiplex PCR assay. Following the manufacturer's protocol, the hsTCRB Kit was used to amplify rearranged TCR beta chain sequences. An Illumina MiSeq was used to sequence the TCRB libraries. Per the source publication's procedure: Demultiplexing, trimming and gene mapping were performed with the kit vendor's proprietary platform. TCRdb took this table from immuneACCESS and kept in-frame rearrangements with V and J called. Such tables lack part of the clones; where checked against another copy, unresolved V genes explain under half of the gap, and the rest is unexplained. From that table come the V and J calls and clone size; the DNA was used to work out D and trimming. A total of about 36,000 clones appear in this sample, roughly 92% of them only once. The ten largest clones capture over 15% of the sample. According to the germline V gene, CDR1 reads MNHNS and CDR2 reads SASEGT. V is pared back by 8 bases and J by 9 bases, with 17 bases lying between the germline termini. CDR3 length: 13 amino acids, cysteine to phenylalanine. Here the CDR3 DNA is all that survives: 39 bases in frame from base 1.

The rearrangement combines TRBV6-1 with TRBJ1-5; matching of 5 bases hints at TRBD1 as the D gene. The sequence came from a man between 18 and 35 years old with glioma. Sequences were derived from PBMCs, sampled from a glioma patient treated with radiotherapy, temozolomide or both. The CDR3 region reads CASEKTTGSPQHF. The nucleotide sequence reads TGTGCCAGCGAGAAAACTACAGGTTCGCCCCAGCATTTT.